This TCR beta chain was captured by sequencing in a study of Graves' ophthalmopathy and Graves' hyperthyroidism (dated by TCRdb to 2016 to 2019). For the wider study: Peripheral blood was collected before any treatment was given, at the time of initial diagnosis. To tell Graves' ophthalmopathy apart from Graves' hyperthyroidism, and to predict which patients would progress to ophthalmopathy, the study relied on TCR beta repertoire signatures. In total, 135 blood samples were TCR-sequenced: 40 to 45 ophthalmopathy, roughly 77 hyperthyroidism and some 17 hyperthyroidism-to-ophthalmopathy patients. A discovery set of 95 to 100 patients (more than 40 ophthalmopathy, 57 stable hyperthyroidism) was enrolled to explore V-J signatures distinguishing ophthalmopathy from hyperthyroidism. For independent validation, a separate cohort was made up of 18 to 20 hyperthyroidism patients plus 17 patients who later progressed from hyperthyroidism to ophthalmopathy. In over 5 hyperthyroidism patients, the T-cell repertoire of thyroid tissue was compared with the T-cell repertoire of blood. Following sampling, methimazole starting at 30 mg daily was administered to hyperthyroidism patients, and high-dose intravenous methylprednisolone was administered to ophthalmopathy patients. The approximately 100 discovery patients were randomly divided into training and test sets at a 7:3 ratio. The study at large found these results: In validation, the model predicted ophthalmopathy progression with over 60% sensitivity and approximately 78% specificity; eleven to twelve predicted patients were CT-confirmed with GO in a median of 6.5 months. Sample size was not predetermined statistically, and investigators were not blinded to group allocation. Most expanded thyroid clonotypes with a frequency above 0.001 also appeared in blood, which suggests that blood repertoires may reflect the immune response in the thyroid. In cross-validation, the 13-signature model distinguished ophthalmopathy from stable hyperthyroidism with around 86% sensitivity and roughly 81% specificity, while in the test set the corresponding values were roughly 80% and 75%.

The CDR1 and CDR2 encoded by the germline V gene are MNHNS and SASEGT. There are 14 amino acids in the CDR3, from cysteine to phenylalanine inclusive. The CDR3 DNA has 42 bases and is translated from base 1. Between the V and J ends, shortened by 6 bases and 3 bases respectively, the junction contains 15 bases. This clonotype appeared once. Its specific antigen is unknown. No base quality values were provided; no much bigger clone lies one nucleotide off. One read yields weak evidence. The ophthalmopathy patients had moderately to severely active disease, with a Clinical Activity Score of 3 or higher, a NOSPECS grade of 4 or higher, and a disease duration of less than 3 months. Anyone with other autoimmune diseases, uncontrolled infections, pregnancy or lactation was excluded from the study. Clinical symptoms, serum thyroxine, TRAb, thyroid ultrasound and orbital computed tomography were used for diagnosis. PBMCs were isolated from roughly 10 ml of fresh peripheral blood by Ficoll-Paque density gradient centrifugation. Total RNA was extracted with Trizol reagent and quality-checked on an Agilent 2100 Bioanalyzer.

For repertoire sequencing, TCR beta CDR3 regions were amplified from RNA transcripts. HTBI primers and the Qiagen OneStep RT-PCR kit were used in a first-round RT-PCR, which was followed by a second-round multiplex PCR, size selection and purification. The libraries underwent paired-end sequencing with 100 bp reads on an Illumina HiSeq2000. The original methods were these. SOAPnuke was used to process the reads, throwing out any read that had adapters, had uncalled bases, had a mean Phred below 15, or lacked an exact constant-primer or identifier match. High-quality paired reads were merged with COPE v1.2.5. Clonotypes were defined as unique nucleotide sequences and were aligned to IMGT TRB V, D and J references using MiTCR v1.1. The analysis was limited to V-J combinations with a frequency above 0.0001, which together covered 98% to 99.2% of repertoires. For each V-J combination, a TCR clonal expansion and chaos score was defined as F50 clonal expansion divided by the chaos observed in the TCRdist matrix. Welch's t-statistics and random forest were used to reduce the features to about 14 V-J combinations, which were then used as input to a naive Bayes classifier. The similarity between thyroid and blood repertoires was quantified using the Morisita-Horn index. TCRdb reworked the public reads: Q25 trimming with fastp, MiXCR clone assembly, productive beta chains retained. For every CDR3 protein sequence, its rows merge into one entry that carries the most common genes and DNA. For this entry, the V and J calls and clone size follow TCRdb and not the study's own pipeline. Recorded for this sample are under 200,000 distinct CDR3 sequences; roughly 37% of them occurred a single time. Together, the top ten hold roughly 5.8% of the sample.

The specimen sequenced was peripheral blood. The chain is assembled from TRBV6-1 and TRBJ2-7; the D gene is possibly TRBD1 or TRBD2, each agreeing over 6 bases. This TCR was recovered from a woman aged 40 to 50 with Graves' ophthalmopathy. Donor details come from another sample of the same person, matched by shared clones. The CDR3 reads CASSQLQGLYEQYF. The sequence in DNA is TGTGCCAGCAGCCAGCTACAGGGACTCTACGAGCAGTACTTC.